The 14 T cell receptor beta chains presented below share a single source sample, sequenced in a study of blood T cell repertoires in COVID-19. The table came from immunoSEQ multiplex PCR; TCRdb's copy has only in-frame clones and leaves some out. The data hold tens of thousands of clones, with around three quarters observed a single time. Material for sequencing was peripheral blood. These receptors came from a woman in her 70s with acute or convalescent COVID-19.

The chain links TRBV4-3 to TRBJ1-6, with 9 bases fitting TRBD1. The germline V gene encodes CDR1 LGHNA and CDR2 YSLEER. J gave up 7 bases and V 0 bases, and 4 bases lay outside the gene matches. The CDR3 is made up of 16 amino acids. CDR3 DNA: TGCGCCAGCAGCCAAGATCCCGGACAGGGGAATTCACCCCTCCACTTT. This codes for CASSQDPGQGNSPLHF.

V is TRBV28 and J is TRBJ1-5; D possibly corresponds to TRBD1 (6 bases). The CDR3 consists of 14 residues. Trimming left V 6 bases short and J 3 bases short, with 12 bases between. CDR1 and CDR2 from the germline V gene are MDHEN and SYDVKM. CDR3 DNA: TGTGCCAGCAGCCTTGGACAGCTCAATCAGCCCCAGCATTTT. Residues: CASSLGQLNQPQHF.

The chain recombines TRBV19 with TRBJ1-5, with 8 bases fitting TRBD1. With 1 base clipped from V and 4 bases from J, the junction kept 6 bases outside the gene matches. The CDR3 totals 16 residues. Germline V lookup: CDR1 LNHDA, CDR2 SQIVND (reference sequence). The CDR3 is CASSIGTGQLNQPQHF. The CDR3 nucleotides are TGTGCCAGTAGTATAGGGACAGGGCAATTGAATCAGCCCCAGCATTTT.

This chain uses TRBV7-9 with TRBJ1-3; TRBD1 aligns across 9 bases. J gave up 0 bases and V 7 bases, and 13 bases lay outside the gene matches. This CDR3 has 18 amino acids. Per the germline V gene, CDR1 is SEHNR and CDR2 is FQNEAQ (reference sequence). CDR3 protein: CASTPPGTGFLSGNTIYF. CDR3 in DNA: TGTGCCAGCACTCCCCCCGGGACAGGGTTCCTCTCTGGAAACACCATATATTTT.

V and J are TRBV5-1 and TRBJ1-1, with 8 bases matching TRBD1. The J segment lost 0 bases and the V segment lost 5 bases, leaving 6 bases of the junction unmatched. CDR1 is SGHRS, CDR2 YFSETQ, per germline. This CDR3 spans 15 amino acids. CDR3 protein: CASSLQTGVNTEAFF. The CDR3 nucleotides are TGCGCCAGCAGTCTTCAGACAGGGGTGAACACTGAAGCTTTCTTT.

The J gene is TRBJ1-4, the V gene TRBV19; no reliable D call. Germline V gene lookup returns CDR1 LNHDA and CDR2 SQIVND (reference sequence). The ends were cut back, 10 bases at V and 8 bases at J, with 29 bases in the middle. The CDR3 consists of 17 residues. CDR3: CATTERISGRRGEKLFF. DNA of the CDR3: TGTGCCACCACTGAACGAATATCCGGGAGACGTGGAGAAAAACTGTTTTTT.

The gene calls are TRBV6-5 and TRBJ2-1, with TRBD2 as a possible D gene (6 bases). The CDR3 runs 15 residues. Germline V gene data show CDR1 as MNHEY and CDR2 as SVGAGI. Trimming left V 5 bases short and J 0 bases short, with 11 bases between. As DNA, the CDR3 is TGTGCCAGCAGTATAACTAGCAGCTCCTACAATGAGCAGTTCTTC. Translating gives CASSITSSSYNEQFF.

The chain couples TRBV15 to TRBJ2-1; TRBD1 agrees at 9 bases. Germline V gene lookup returns CDR1 LNHNV and CDR2 YYDKDF (reference sequence). V dropped 5 bases and J dropped 2; count of bases not matched to a gene: 13. The length of the CDR3 is 18 residues. The CDR3 DNA is TGTGCCACCAGCCACGGGACAGGGATGAACAAACCCTACAATGAGCAGTTCTTC. It is translated as CATSHGTGMNKPYNEQFF.

This clone has more than one count but fewer than ten. The CDR3 sequence is CASRGTGFEETQYF. For the CDR3, the DNA is TGCGCCAGCAGGGGGACAGGGTTCGAAGAGACCCAGTACTTC. J is TRBJ2-5 and V is TRBV4-1, with 9 bases lining up with TRBD1. V lost 6 bases, J lost 3 bases, and 5 bases stayed unmatched. Germline V lookup: CDR1 MGHRA, CDR2 YSYEKL. The CDR3 loop spans 14 amino acids.

V usage is TRBV6-2 or TRBV6-3 and J usage is TRBJ1-1; no firm D call. V gave up 2 bases and J gave up 3 bases, with 13 bases separating them. There are 15 residues in the CDR3. The germline V gene encodes CDR1 MNHEY and CDR2 SVGEGT. CDR3 in amino acids: CASSYQSSQDTEAFF. The DNA for the CDR3 is TGTGCCAGCAGTTACCAGTCCTCCCAGGACACTGAAGCTTTCTTT.

The chain uses TRBV6-5 and TRBJ1-5, with D possibly being TRBD1 (6 bases). The germline V gene encodes CDR1 MNHEY and CDR2 SVGAGI. V lost 2 bases and J 5 bases, leaving 7 bases between the germline ends. The CDR3 covers 13 residues. CDR3 sequence: CASSYRGYQPQHF. The DNA for the CDR3 is TGTGCCAGCAGTTACAGGGGGTATCAGCCCCAGCATTTT.

V usage is TRBV12-3 or TRBV12-4 and J usage is TRBJ2-1; no definite D call. The CDR3 is 13 residues long. V was clipped by 6 bases and J by 9 bases, with 15 bases between them. In nucleotides, the CDR3 is TGTGCCAGCAGCCCTACGGTTGGTAGTGAGCAGTTCTTC. It codes for CASSPTVGSEQFF.

This clone was detected only a few times. This chain connects TRBV5-4 to TRBJ1-2; weak D call: TRBD1 (6 bases). The germline gives CDR1 SGHNT, CDR2 YYREEE (reference sequence). This CDR3 is 15 amino acids long. Between the trimmed V and J ends, which lost 3 bases and 5 bases, there was a span of 17 bases. This CDR3 reads CASSWGGGVSYGYTF. The CDR3 DNA is TGTGCCAGCAGCTGGGGGGGCGGGGTAAGTTATGGCTACACCTTC. Using reference TRBV5-4 and TRBJ1-2 for the parts outside the CDR3, the full variable domain is ETGVTQSPTHLIKTRGQQVTLRCSSQSGHNTVSWYQQALGQGPQFIFQYYREEENGRGNFPPRFSGLQFPNYSSELNVNALELDDSALYLCASSWGGGVSYGYTFGSGTRLTVV.

This clone was picked up one time. The chain joins TRBV6-2 or TRBV6-3 to TRBJ2-7, with D maybe TRBD2 (5 bases). Trimming took off 2 bases at V and 1 base at J, with 12 bases between the two ends. CDR3 length: 15 residues. Germline V gene data show CDR1 as MNHEY and CDR2 as SVGEGT. The CDR3 DNA reads as TGTGCCAGCAGTTACGAGAACCGGGGATCCTACGAGCAGTACTTC. It is translated as CASSYENRGSYEQYF.